This TCR beta chain was identified in a study of T cells in Graves' hyperthyroidism and ophthalmopathy. This clonotype has ten or more counts. Its matching antigen is unknown. The definition of stable Graves' hyperthyroidism was no ophthalmopathy progression within 18 months. These patients, aged 18 to 65, had recently diagnosed hyperthyroidism lasting under 2 months. Using more than 8 ml of fresh peripheral blood, PBMCs were prepared. Study results and caveats: Within blood appeared most thyroid clonotypes that had expanded above 0.001.

Researchers took RNA transcripts and amplified the TCR beta CDR3 regions from them. Using the HTBI primer set, a first-round RT-PCR was run on the TCR CDR3. TCRdb reanalysed the multiplex PCR reads using MiXCR and keeps one entry per CDR3 protein. The data hold hundreds of thousands of distinct CDR3 sequences, with about two fifths observed a single time. The trim removed 7 bases at V and 8 bases at J, leaving 10 bases unmatched. Germline lookup yields CDR1 ENHRY and CDR2 SYGVKD. The CDR3 runs 15 residues. The TCR sequence derives from a man in his late teens or twenties with Graves' hyperthyroidism. The chain combines TRBV10-3 with TRBJ2-2; 10 nucleotides align to TRBD2. The source material was blood. In nucleotides, the CDR3 is TGTGCCATCAACAACCTAGCGGGAGTGGCTGGGGAGCTGTTTTTT. It encodes CAINNLAGVAGELFF.